These 14 T cell receptor beta chains originate from one sample sequenced in a study of T-cell memory formation after mild COVID-19. TCRdb reprocessed the 5' RACE reads with MiXCR, giving one entry per CDR3 protein. Of approximately 260,000 distinct CDR3 sequences detected, about 16% appear once; the ten largest clones hold about a fifth. Sequenced input: PBMCs or a T cell subset sorted from them (not recorded which). All receptors derive from a man aged 18 to 35 who had mild COVID-19 (a few samples of this study predate the infection). Cell type and time point are not known.

This rearrangement joins TRBV20-1 to TRBJ2-7; no firm D call. The CDR3 is 13 residues long. Germline V gene data show CDR1 as DFQATT and CDR2 as SNEGSKA (reference sequence). Trimming shortened V by 4 bases and J by 0 bases, and 10 bases separated the two germline ends. The CDR3 DNA reads TGCAGTGCTAATCCCGGGCTCTCCTACGAGCAGTACTTC. This sequence encodes CSANPGLSYEQYF.

This clonotype was detected only a few times. The rearrangement joins TRBV12-3 or TRBV12-4 to TRBJ2-7, with D unresolved. Trimming pared 3 bases from V and 2 bases from J, leaving 11 bases between. The CDR3 is 14 amino acids. CDR3 coding DNA: TGTGCCAGCAGTTTTCGCTCGCCCGCCTACGAGCAGTACTTC. This codes for CASSFRSPAYEQYF.

The chain uses TRBV20-1 and TRBJ1-3; D might be TRBD1 (5 bases). This CDR3 spans 15 amino acids. V was shortened by 6 bases and J by 2 bases, with 17 bases between the two germline ends. The germline V gene has CDR1 DFQATT and CDR2 SNEGSKA (reference sequence). The CDR3 DNA reads as TGCAGTGCCCCCTCGGCAGGGTGGGCTGGAAACACCATATATTTT. It is translated as CSAPSAGWAGNTIYF.

This clonotype was counted at least ten times. The chain links TRBV6-6 to TRBJ1-6; TRBD1 might be the D (6 bases). Germline V gene data show CDR1 as MNHNY and CDR2 as SVGAGI (reference sequence). V was cut by 5 bases and J by 0 bases, with 14 bases left in between. The CDR3 loop spans 17 amino acids. DNA of the CDR3: TGTGCCAGCAGTACGGGAACAGGGAGCTCCTATAATTCACCCCTCCACTTT. It translates to CASSTGTGSSYNSPLHF.

This clonotype has only a few counts. This sequence joins TRBV20-1 and TRBJ1-5; D is uncertain. There are 14 residues in the CDR3. Germline loops: CDR1 DFQATT, CDR2 SNEGSKA (reference sequence). Between the trimmed V and J ends, which lost 3 bases and 3 bases, there was a span of 12 bases. CDR3: CSASFRYFNQPQHF. CDR3 sequence (DNA): TGCAGTGCTAGCTTCCGGTATTTCAATCAGCCCCAGCATTTT.

The rearrangement links TRBV28 to TRBJ2-3, with 7 bases that match TRBD2. This CDR3 has 15 residues. J gave up 2 bases and V 5 bases, and 7 bases lay outside the gene matches. Looked up from germline, CDR1 is MDHEN and CDR2 is SYDVKM. This chain's CDR3 is CASSGNLAATDTQYF. For the CDR3, the DNA is TGTGCCAGCAGTGGTAATCTAGCGGCCACAGATACGCAGTATTTT.

V gene TRBV5-5 combines with J gene TRBJ1-1, with D maybe TRBD1 (5 bases). Per germline, CDR1 SGHKS and CDR2 YYEKEE (reference sequence). This CDR3 has 12 residues. Trimming cost V 4 bases and J 7 bases, with 11 bases left between them. This CDR3 is CASSHQGLEAFF. As DNA, the CDR3 is TGTGCCAGCAGCCACCAGGGACTTGAAGCTTTCTTT. The complete variable domain, with remaining parts taken from reference TRBV5-5 and TRBJ1-1, reads DAGVTQSPTHLIKTRGQQVTLRCSPISGHKSVSWYQQVLGQGPQFIFQYYEKEERGRGNFPDRFSARQFPNYSSELNVNALLLGDSALYLCASSHQGLEAFFGQGTRLTVV.

At least ten counts were recorded for this clonotype. The chain is built from TRBV12-3 or TRBV12-4 and TRBJ2-7; D gene unclear. The CDR3 sequence is 17 residues long. Trimming removed 6 bases from V and 0 bases from J, with 21 bases in between. The CDR3 DNA sequence: TGTGCCAGCAGCCCTACTTTTGGCGGTGCCTTCTCCTACGAGCAGTACTTC. It specifies CASSPTFGGAFSYEQYF.

This clonotype was counted only a few times. This chain links TRBV2 with TRBJ1-1, with TRBD1 as a possible D gene (6 bases). The CDR3 is 11 residues long. V dropped 4 bases and J dropped 11 bases, with 11 bases sitting between them. From germline, CDR1 is SNHLY and CDR2 FYNNEI. In DNA, the CDR3 is TGTGCCAGCAGTGCGGGGGCGCGGGCTTTCTTT. Translation gives CASSAGARAFF.

This clonotype has a handful of counts. The chain links TRBV3-1 to TRBJ1-4; D uncertain. The CDR3 contains 12 residues. Trimming shortened V by 8 bases and J by 7 bases, and 11 bases separated the two germline ends. CDR1 and CDR2 from the germline V gene are LGHDT and YNNKEL (reference sequence). The CDR3 DNA follows: TGTGCCAGCGGATACGGAGGTGAAAAACTGTTTTTT. It yields the protein CASGYGGEKLFF.

The chain employs TRBV2 and TRBJ2-5; D possibly corresponds to TRBD2 (6 bases). Germline loops: CDR1 SNHLY, CDR2 FYNNEI. There are 13 residues in the CDR3. Trimming pared 9 bases from V and 1 base from J, leaving 12 bases between. The CDR3 DNA reads as TGTGCCAGTTATCCCGGGGGCCAAGAGACCCAGTACTTC. Translation: CASYPGGQETQYF. Full variable domain (outside the CDR3, taken from reference TRBV2 and TRBJ2-5): EPEVTQTPSHQVTQMGQEVILRCVPISNHLYFYWYRQILGQKVEFLVSFYNNEISEKSEIFDDQFSVERPDGSNFTLKIRSTKLEDSAMYFCASYPGGQETQYFGPGTRLLVL.

V usage is TRBV20-1 and J usage is TRBJ2-1; TRBD1 might be the D (6 bases). This CDR3 region has 13 residues. Germline-derived CDR1 and CDR2 are DFQATT and SNEGSKA (reference sequence). V lost 5 bases and J 4 bases, leaving 12 bases between the germline ends. The CDR3 sequence: CSAFGQTYNEQFF. The CDR3 DNA sequence: TGCAGTGCTTTCGGACAGACATACAATGAGCAGTTCTTC.

Only a few counts were recorded for this clonotype. At one end the junction does not follow the germline gene, possibly because of a read error. V gene TRBV4-3 combines with J gene TRBJ2-3, with D possibly TRBD2 on 5 matching bases. CDR3 length: 13 amino acids. Germline lookup yields CDR1 LGHNA and CDR2 YSLEER. CDR3 sequence (DNA): TGCGCCCGCAGCCCCCCGCGGGCCGATACGCAGTATTTT. It yields the protein CARSPPRADTQYF.

This clonotype was seen a handful of times. The genes are TRBV18 and TRBJ2-3; D remains unclear. Germline V gene lookup returns CDR1 KGHSH and CDR2 LQKENI. Trimming shortened V by 3 bases and J by 4 bases, and 11 bases separated the two germline ends. This CDR3 has 14 residues. The CDR3 DNA follows: TGTGCCAGCTCACCGGAAACCACCCCAGATACGCAGTATTTT. This encodes CASSPETTPDTQYF.